These 17 T cell receptor beta chains were sequenced from one sample in a study of T-cell memory formation after mild COVID-19. TCRdb processed the 5' RACE reads anew with MiXCR; each CDR3 protein has one entry. The table has just over 150,000 distinct CDR3 sequences, 30% to 35% seen once. The sample taken for sequencing was PBMCs or a T cell subset sorted from them (not recorded which). Source of these receptors: an adult woman who had mild COVID-19 (a few samples of this study predate the infection). Cell type and time point are not known.

This clonotype was seen a few times. The V gene is TRBV7-2, the J gene TRBJ2-5; D unresolved. The ends were cut back, 5 bases at V and 4 bases at J, with 11 bases in the middle. The CDR3 is made up of 13 amino acids. Germline assignment: CDR1 SGHTA and CDR2 FQGNSA. This CDR3 reads CASSGPQLETQYF. CDR3 bases: TGTGCCAGCAGCGGACCGCAACTAGAGACCCAGTACTTC.

In its sample, this clonotype was seen many times. V and J are TRBV20-1 and TRBJ1-2; D possibly corresponds to TRBD1 (6 bases). Trimming removed 5 bases at V and 3 bases at J, with 10 bases between. Looked up from germline, CDR1 is DFQATT and CDR2 is SNEGSKA (reference sequence). The CDR3 extends over 12 amino acids. CDR3 sequence reads: CSAHPGDYGYTF. The CDR3 region has the DNA TGCAGTGCTCACCCAGGGGACTATGGCTACACCTTC.

This sequence joins TRBV18 and TRBJ2-2, with D perhaps matching TRBD1 (6 bases). V was pared by 6 bases and J by 4 bases, with 18 bases between. Germline CDR1 is KGHSH and CDR2 is LQKENI. This CDR3 has 16 amino acids. In DNA, the CDR3 is TGTGCCAGCTCCCGAACGTCCACAGGGACCACCGGGGAGCTGTTTTTT. This translates into CASSRTSTGTTGELFF.

The J gene is TRBJ2-2, the V gene TRBV5-1; D is unresolved. CDR3 size: 13 residues. V shed 6 bases and J shed 6 bases, with 12 bases lying between them. The germline V gene has CDR1 SGHRS and CDR2 YFSETQ. CDR3 sequence (DNA): TGCGCCAGCAAAGAGATACAGTCCGGGGAGCTGTTTTTT. Its translation is CASKEIQSGELFF.

This clonotype was found a few times. The chain recombines TRBV12-3 or TRBV12-4 with TRBJ2-3; a possible D gene is TRBD2 (5 bases). The germline V and J ends were trimmed by 7 bases and 0 bases, with 11 bases remaining between them. This CDR3 comprises 14 residues. CDR3 sequence reads: CASTPDYSTDTQYF. The CDR3 nucleotides are TGTGCCAGCACCCCAGACTATAGCACAGATACGCAGTATTTT.

This chain connects TRBV6-1 to TRBJ2-3, with 9 bases lining up with TRBD1. The CDR3 loop spans 16 amino acids. Germline CDR1 and CDR2: MNHNS and SASEGT. The J segment lost 3 bases and the V segment lost 2 bases, leaving 6 bases of the junction unmatched. CDR3 region: CASSELGTGSTDTQYF. The CDR3 bases are TGTGCCAGCAGTGAATTAGGGACAGGGTCGACAGATACGCAGTATTTT.

The table lists this clonotype with a few counts. This chain links TRBV14 with TRBJ1-2; 9 nucleotides line up with TRBD1. The CDR3 contains 16 residues. Germline V CDR1 and CDR2: SGHDN, FVKESK. The ends lost 4 bases at V and 4 bases at J; junction bases unmatched: 10. CDR3 nucleotides: TGTGCCAGCAGCCCCCGGGACAGGGCCTTCTCCTATGGCTACACCTTC. Protein sequence: CASSPRDRAFSYGYTF.

The rearrangement links TRBV19 to TRBJ2-3, with 7 nucleotides matching TRBD1. This CDR3 is 15 amino acids long. Germline V gene data show CDR1 as LNHDA and CDR2 as SQIVND (reference sequence). The ends lost 6 bases at V and 4 bases at J; junction bases unmatched: 10. The CDR3 DNA reads as TGTGCCAGTAGCCAGACAGGGCTATTCGCAGATACGCAGTATTTT. This encodes CASSQTGLFADTQYF. Looking up the rest from reference TRBV19 and TRBJ2-3 gives the full variable domain: DGGITQSPKYLFRKEGQNVTLSCEQNLNHDAMYWYRQDPGQGLRLIYYSQIVNDFQKGDIAEGYSVSREKKESFPLTVTSAQKNPTAFYLCASSQTGLFADTQYFGPGTRLTVL.

As regards this clonotype: Mismatch with germline at one junction end may stem from a read error. V is TRBV9 and J is TRBJ2-4; TRBD2 matches 8 bases. The CDR3 is 13 residues long. CDR1 and CDR2 from the germline V gene are SGDLS and YYNGEE. This CDR3 reads CASSVAGQNIQYF. CDR3 DNA sequence: TGTGCCAGCAGTGTAGCGGGGCAAAACATTCAGTACTTC. The full variable domain, completed using reference TRBV9 and TRBJ2-4, is DSGVTQTPKHLITATGQRVTLRCSPRSGDLSVYWYQQSLDQGLQFLIQYYNGEERAKGNILERFSAQQFPDLHSELNLSSLELGDSALYFCASSVAGQNIQYFGAGTRLSVL.

The V gene is TRBV27, the J gene TRBJ2-7; 7 positions agree with TRBD1. V was pared by 2 bases and J by 9 bases, with 13 bases of the junction left unmatched. The CDR3 spans 15 residues. Germline V lookup: CDR1 MNHEY, CDR2 SMNVEV (reference sequence). CDR3 in amino acids: CASSLEGQEASGQYF. CDR3 DNA: TGTGCCAGCAGTTTAGAAGGACAGGAGGCTTCTGGGCAGTACTTC.

This clonotype came up a few times. The chain uses TRBV6-1 and TRBJ2-1, with 15 positions matching TRBD2. With V trimmed by 2 bases and J by 9 bases, 2 bases remained unmatched. The germline CDR1 and CDR2 sequences are MNHNS and SASEGT. The CDR3 runs 15 residues. DNA of the CDR3: TGTGCCAGCAGTGAAAGGACTAGCGGGAGGGGTGAGCAGTTCTTC. Translated, it gives CASSERTSGRGEQFF.

This chain joins TRBV7-9 and TRBJ2-5; 8 nucleotides agree with TRBD2. Trimming at V came to 5 bases and at J to 5 bases, leaving 7 bases not matched to a gene. The CDR3 is 14 residues long. Germline V gene data show CDR1 as SEHNR and CDR2 as FQNEAQ (reference sequence). This chain's CDR3 is CASSRPGLGETQYF. CDR3 DNA sequence: TGTGCCAGCAGCCGTCCGGGACTAGGGGAGACCCAGTACTTC.

CDR3 in DNA: TGTGCCAGCAGCACCCAGGACTTGAACAATGAGCAGTTCTTC. As protein: CASSTQDLNNEQFF. The J gene is TRBJ2-1, the V gene TRBV7-9, with D possibly being TRBD2 (5 bases). This CDR3 spans 14 amino acids. V shed 5 bases and J shed 5 bases, with 13 bases lying between them. The germline gives CDR1 SEHNR, CDR2 FQNEAQ (reference sequence).

This clonotype was detected only a few times. The rearrangement joins TRBV7-6 to TRBJ1-4; D is uncertain. V lost 0 bases and J lost 0, with 14 bases in between. CDR3 length equals 18 residues. The germline V gene encodes CDR1 SGHVS and CDR2 FNYEAQ. CDR3 DNA sequence: TGTGCCAGCAGCTTAGCGAGCCACTCTGGGGCAACTAATGAAAAACTGTTTTTT. Translation gives CASSLASHSGATNEKLFF.

This clonotype was counted a single time. The gene calls are TRBV11-2 and TRBJ2-1; D unclear. V gave up 5 bases and J gave up 0 bases, with 11 bases separating them. The CDR3 is 15 residues long. Germline CDR1 and CDR2: SGHAT and FQNNGV. The CDR3 DNA reads as TGTGCCAGCAGCCCACCTCCCAGCTCCTACAATGAGCAGTTCTTC. Protein product: CASSPPPSSYNEQFF.

The chain carries TRBV20-1 and TRBJ2-5; weak D call: TRBD2 (6 bases). The length of the CDR3 is 14 residues. Germline V gene lookup returns CDR1 DFQATT and CDR2 SNEGSKA (reference sequence). Deletions cut 1 base from V and 5 bases from J, with 14 bases between. The CDR3 nucleotides are TGCAGTGCTAGAGCGGGGGAGGAGCAGGAGACCCAGTACTTC. It codes for CSARAGEEQETQYF.

The gene calls are TRBV5-1 and TRBJ2-7; TRBD2 matches 8 bases. V was pared by 5 bases and J by 3 bases, with 10 bases of the junction left unmatched. The CDR3 totals 15 residues. Germline values: CDR1 SGHRS, CDR2 YFSETQ. Here the CDR3 reads CASSPEGAGVYEQYF. CDR3 DNA: TGCGCCAGCAGTCCCGAGGGAGCGGGGGTCTACGAGCAGTACTTC.